The 32 T cell receptor beta chains given below trace back to one sample, sequenced in a study of blood T cell repertoires in COVID-19. The repertoire was sequenced with immunoSEQ multiplex PCR; TCRdb's copy has only in-frame clones and lacks some. The sample lists under 200,000 clones; roughly 89% were seen once. The sequencing input was peripheral blood. All receptors derive from a woman aged 70 to 79 with COVID-19, enrolled during active disease.

The genes are TRBV19 and TRBJ1-3; possibly TRBD1 for D (6 bases). This CDR3 comprises 15 residues. V lost 3 bases and J 0 bases, leaving 9 bases between the germline ends. Germline CDR1 and CDR2: LNHDA and SQIVND (reference sequence). The CDR3 sequence: CASSITGTSGNTIYF. CDR3 bases: TGTGCCAGTAGTATTACAGGGACCTCTGGAAACACCATATATTTT.

This clone was seen a single time. The chain recombines TRBV19 with TRBJ2-3; 7 nucleotides match TRBD2. V shed 3 bases and J 1 base; nucleotides not matched to a gene: 4. Germline assignment: CDR1 LNHDA and CDR2 SQIVND (reference sequence). The CDR3 extends over 15 amino acids. CDR3 DNA: TGTGCCAGTAGTATGGGGGGGGGTCGCACAGATACGCAGTATTTT. Translation: CASSMGGGRTDTQYF.

This chain joins TRBV7-2 and TRBJ2-3; D is possibly TRBD2 (5 bases). CDR3 length equals 15 residues. Germline CDR1 SGHTA, CDR2 FQGNSA. Trimming left V 10 bases short and J 0 bases short, with 17 bases between. The CDR3 sequence: CAIAGYGDSTDTQYF. The CDR3 DNA follows: TGTGCCATCGCCGGTTACGGGGATAGCACAGATACGCAGTATTTT.

The chain uses TRBV6-5 and TRBJ1-3; weak D call: TRBD1 (5 bases). Germline V CDR1 and CDR2: MNHEY, SVGAGI. V shed 5 bases and J shed 2 bases, with 13 bases lying between them. The CDR3 is 15 residues long. CDR3 bases: TGTGCCAGCAGTAATCAGGGTAGGACTGGAAACACCATATATTTT. As protein: CASSNQGRTGNTIYF.

This chain uses TRBV10-3 with TRBJ1-3; 7 nucleotides align to TRBD1. Germline trimming cut 2 bases from V and 2 bases from J; bases unmatched to any gene: 3. This CDR3 comprises 15 residues. Looked up from germline, CDR1 is ENHRY and CDR2 is SYGVKD. CDR3 DNA sequence: TGTGCCATCAGTGAGAACAGGGGCGCTGGAAACACCATATATTTT. Translated, it gives CAISENRGAGNTIYF.

This clone has more than one count but fewer than ten. The V gene is TRBV27, the J gene TRBJ1-3; 10 positions agree with TRBD1. The CDR3 sequence is 16 residues long. The V and J ends lost 3 bases and 2 bases, in that order; junction bases with no gene match: 4. Germline V gives CDR1 MNHEY, CDR2 SMNVEV (reference sequence). For the CDR3, the DNA is TGTGCCAGCAGTTTCGCCGGGACAGGGGCTGGAAACACCATATATTTT. Its protein is CASSFAGTGAGNTIYF.

This chain joins TRBV7-2 and TRBJ2-7; TRBD1 is a possible D gene (6 bases). The CDR3 covers 14 residues. Germline V gives CDR1 SGHTA, CDR2 FQGNSA. Trimming removed 4 bases at V and 2 bases at J, with 12 bases between. The CDR3 DNA reads as TGTGCCAGCAGCTCCGTACAGGGTCCCTACGAGCAGTACTTC. Amino acid sequence: CASSSVQGPYEQYF.

The rearrangement joins TRBV19 to TRBJ2-5; 9 bases align to TRBD2. V gave up 5 bases and J gave up 4 bases; unmatched junction bases: 5. The CDR3 has 14 amino acids. Germline lookup yields CDR1 LNHDA and CDR2 SQIVND (reference sequence). The DNA of the CDR3 is TGTGCCAGTAGTCCCGGGACTAGCAGAGAGACCCAGTACTTC. Protein: CASSPGTSRETQYF. Based on the CDR3 plus reference TRBV19 and TRBJ2-5, the full variable domain is DGGITQSPKYLFRKEGQNVTLSCEQNLNHDAMYWYRQDPGQGLRLIYYSQIVNDFQKGDIAEGYSVSREKKESFPLTVTSAQKNPTAFYLCASSPGTSRETQYFGPGTRLLVL.

The chain joins TRBV6-6 to TRBJ2-1; a possible D gene is TRBD2 (6 bases). The germline V and J ends were trimmed by 6 bases and 0 bases, with 15 bases remaining between them. Per the germline V gene, CDR1 is MNHNY and CDR2 is SVGAGI (reference sequence). The CDR3 covers 16 residues. The CDR3 region has the DNA TGTGCCAGCAGCATAGCGGACGCTAGCTCCTACAATGAGCAGTTCTTC. Protein: CASSIADASSYNEQFF.

Notes on this clone: Just one base apart from a much larger clone, this may be a read error. The genes are TRBV5-4 and TRBJ2-3, with TRBD1 identical over 10 bases. This CDR3 has 14 residues. Germline trimming cut 6 bases from V and 6 bases from J; bases unmatched to any gene: 7. Germline values: CDR1 SGHNT, CDR2 YYREEE (reference sequence). The CDR3 is CASNPGQGLDTQYF. The DNA of the CDR3 is TGTGCCAGCAACCCGGGACAGGGGTTGGATACGCAGTATTTT. Together with reference TRBV5-4 and TRBJ2-3, the CDR3 gives the full variable domain: ETGVTQSPTHLIKTRGQQVTLRCSSQSGHNTVSWYQQALGQGPQFIFQYYREEENGRGNFPPRFSGLQFPNYSSELNVNALELDDSALYLCASNPGQGLDTQYFGPGTRLTVL.

The rearrangement uses TRBV11-2 and TRBJ1-1; 8 bases are shared with TRBD1. Germline lookup yields CDR1 SGHAT and CDR2 FQNNGV. This CDR3 contains 14 residues. The trim removed 4 bases at V and 4 bases at J, leaving 5 bases unmatched. In DNA form, the CDR3 reads TGTGCCAGCAGCTCGCAGGGGGCGGGCACTGAAGCTTTCTTT. It encodes CASSSQGAGTEAFF.

The chain links TRBV4-1 to TRBJ2-2; 10 nucleotides align to TRBD2. This CDR3 has 15 residues. V gave up 3 bases and J gave up 3 bases; unmatched junction bases: 1. From germline, CDR1 is MGHRA and CDR2 YSYEKL. The CDR3 sequence: CASSQSGGDTGELFF. The DNA for the CDR3 is TGCGCCAGCAGCCAGAGCGGGGGGGACACCGGGGAGCTGTTTTTT.

The chain combines TRBV6-4 with TRBJ1-2, with D possibly matching TRBD1 (5 bases). With 3 bases removed from V and 5 bases from J, the gap between germline ends came to 16 bases. The CDR3 spans 15 residues. CDR1 is MRHNA, CDR2 SNTAGT, per germline. The CDR3 bases are TGTGCCAGCAGTGATGGATCCGACAGAGAATATGGCTACACCTTC. Protein product: CASSDGSDREYGYTF.

The chain combines TRBV5-1 with TRBJ1-1, with TRBD1 as a possible D gene (5 bases). The CDR3 contains 14 residues. Germline V gene lookup returns CDR1 SGHRS and CDR2 YFSETQ. The ends were cut back, 1 base at V and 5 bases at J, with 12 bases in the middle. The CDR3 DNA follows: TGCGCCAGCAGCTTGTTCCAGGGCTCGACTGAAGCTTTCTTT. Its translation is CASSLFQGSTEAFF.

The chain recombines TRBV7-2 with TRBJ1-2, with D possibly TRBD1 on 6 matching bases. Germline values: CDR1 SGHTA, CDR2 FQGNSA. Trimming cost V 2 bases and J 3 bases, with 13 bases left between them. This CDR3 contains 15 residues. CDR3 coding DNA: TGTGCCAGCAGCTTACAACAGGGCCTGCACTATGGCTACACCTTC. It encodes CASSLQQGLHYGYTF.

This clone occurred once. This chain links TRBV2 with TRBJ2-7; 7 nucleotides line up with TRBD2. Germline V gene data show CDR1 as SNHLY and CDR2 as FYNNEI. The CDR3 extends over 12 amino acids. V dropped 6 bases and J dropped 1; count of bases not matched to a gene: 0. CDR3 protein: CASRRGSYEQYF. CDR3 in DNA: TGTGCCAGCAGGCGGGGGTCCTACGAGCAGTACTTC.

J is TRBJ2-1 and V is TRBV6-4; TRBD2 agrees at 7 bases. The germline V gene has CDR1 MRHNA and CDR2 SNTAGT. This CDR3 region has 15 residues. The ends lost 4 bases at V and 2 bases at J; junction bases unmatched: 5. The CDR3 loop reads CASSVISGAYNEQFF. As DNA, the CDR3 is TGTGCCAGCAGTGTGATCAGCGGGGCCTACAATGAGCAGTTCTTC.

The gene calls are TRBV29-1 and TRBJ1-4; 8 bases line up with TRBD1. The CDR3 has 13 residues. V shed 7 bases, J shed 5 bases, and the junction held 6 bases outside the gene matches. Germline CDR1 reads SQVTM; CDR2 reads ANQGSEA. CDR3: CSGGTGYNEKLFF. The CDR3 DNA follows: TGCAGCGGAGGGACAGGTTACAATGAAAAACTGTTTTTT.

This sequence joins TRBV28 and TRBJ2-1, with TRBD2 identical over 7 bases. CDR3 size: 14 residues. V trimming: 6 bases; J trimming: 0 bases; junction bases outside the gene matches: 2. The V gene's germline CDR1 is MDHEN and CDR2 SYDVKM. CDR3: CASSRTSSYNEQFF. The CDR3 DNA reads as TGTGCCAGCAGCCGGACTAGCTCCTACAATGAGCAGTTCTTC.

The J gene is TRBJ1-2, the V gene TRBV7-2; D is unresolved. The CDR3 has 12 amino acids. Trimming removed 5 bases at V and 4 bases at J, with 8 bases between. Germline CDR1 and CDR2: SGHTA and FQGNSA. The CDR3 DNA sequence: TGTGCCAGCAGCGACGAGGGCTATGGCTACACCTTC. Encoded protein: CASSDEGYGYTF.

The chain joins TRBV2 to TRBJ1-1; D might be TRBD1 (5 bases). The germline CDR1 and CDR2 sequences are SNHLY and FYNNEI. The CDR3 spans 13 residues. With 7 bases removed from V and 1 base from J, the gap between germline ends came to 10 bases. CDR3 in amino acids: CASIRGENTEAFF. In DNA, the CDR3 is TGTGCCAGCATACGGGGGGAGAACACTGAAGCTTTCTTT.

The chain is built from TRBV28 and TRBJ2-5; TRBD2 matches 8 bases. V lost 5 bases and J lost 1; bases outside the gene matches: 12. Germline CDR1 reads MDHEN; CDR2 reads SYDVKM. The CDR3 has 17 amino acids. The CDR3 DNA reads as TGTGCCAGCAGTCCGACATTGACAGCGGGGGCCCAAGAGACCCAGTACTTC. This gives the protein CASSPTLTAGAQETQYF.

The rearrangement joins TRBV14 to TRBJ2-3; 8 bases map to TRBD2. With 0 bases clipped from V and 2 bases from J, the junction kept 7 bases outside the gene matches. The CDR3 has 17 residues. CDR1 is SGHDN, CDR2 FVKESK, per germline. CDR3 loop: CASSQDTSGDYTDTQYF. The CDR3 DNA sequence: TGTGCCAGCAGCCAAGATACTAGCGGAGATTACACAGATACGCAGTATTTT.

The chain is built from TRBV5-4 and TRBJ2-3, with 7 nucleotides matching TRBD2. The CDR3 loop spans 16 amino acids. Losses at the gene ends were 7 bases for V and 0 bases for J; bases not matched to a gene: 11. CDR1 and CDR2 from the germline V gene are SGHNT and YYREEE (reference sequence). The CDR3 DNA reads TGTGCCAGCCGAAGGCGGGGGACTAAGAGCACAGATACGCAGTATTTT. Translating it yields CASRRRGTKSTDTQYF.

The chain couples TRBV5-6 to TRBJ2-1, with 7 bases fitting TRBD1. Germline-derived CDR1 and CDR2 are SGHDT and YYEEEE. The trim removed 6 bases at V and 4 bases at J, leaving 19 bases unmatched. The CDR3 is 18 residues long. CDR3 nucleotides: TGTGCCAGCAACAAAAGAAGGAGTGGGACAGCGAATTACAATGAGCAGTTCTTC. Translation: CASNKRRSGTANYNEQFF.

The sample holds one count of this clone. The chain combines TRBV30 with TRBJ1-1; TRBD1 might be the D (5 bases). Trimming took 2 bases from V and 11 from J, leaving 12 bases between them. The CDR3 extends over 11 amino acids. CDR1 GTSNPN and CDR2 SVGIG come from the germline V gene (reference sequence). As DNA, the CDR3 is TGTGCCTGGAGTTTGGCGGAGGGGGCTTTCTTT. Its protein is CAWSLAEGAFF.

The rearrangement joins TRBV19 to TRBJ1-2, with D possibly being TRBD1 (5 bases). Deletions cut 9 bases from V and 3 bases from J, with 17 bases between. This CDR3 is built from 14 residues. Germline CDR1 LNHDA, CDR2 SQIVND (reference sequence). The CDR3 coding sequence is TGTGCCAGCCGACTAGGGCAGGGAGACTATGGCTACACCTTC. Amino acid sequence: CASRLGQGDYGYTF.

J is TRBJ2-1 and V is TRBV2; D is possibly TRBD2 (7 bases). Germline values: CDR1 SNHLY, CDR2 FYNNEI. This CDR3 contains 14 residues. Deletions cut 3 bases from V and 8 bases from J, with 14 bases between. The CDR3 region is CASSDGGGRHEQFF. In DNA, the CDR3 is TGTGCCAGCAGTGATGGGGGGGGGCGCCATGAGCAGTTCTTC.

V usage is TRBV7-3 and J usage is TRBJ2-7, with D tentatively TRBD1 (6 bases). Germline V gene data show CDR1 as SGHTA and CDR2 as FQGTGA. The CDR3 consists of 13 residues. The germline V and J ends were trimmed by 5 bases and 3 bases, with 11 bases remaining between them. This chain's CDR3 is CASSAGTIYEQYF. The CDR3 DNA reads TGTGCCAGCAGCGCCGGGACAATCTACGAGCAGTACTTC.

The V gene is TRBV13, the J gene TRBJ1-3, with D hard to call. Germline-derived CDR1 and CDR2 are PRHDT and FYEKMQ (reference sequence). V lost 2 bases and J 3 bases, leaving 17 bases between the germline ends. The CDR3 consists of 17 residues. CDR3 in amino acids: CASSLYLGLRGGNTIYF. The CDR3 nucleotides are TGTGCCAGCAGCTTATATCTTGGACTTCGGGGTGGAAACACCATATATTTT.

The table lists this clone with a count of one. The CDR3 region is CASTQRGRSYEQYF. CDR3 coding DNA: TGTGCCAGCACCCAGCGGGGGAGAAGCTACGAGCAGTACTTC. The chain carries TRBV2 and TRBJ2-7, with 8 bases matching TRBD2. Trimming cost V 7 bases and J 3 bases; bases outside gene matches: 8. This CDR3 has 14 amino acids. Germline V lookup: CDR1 SNHLY, CDR2 FYNNEI.

The V call is TRBV28, the J call TRBJ2-1, with TRBD2 matching 13 bases. J gave up 2 bases and V 10 bases, and 5 bases lay outside the gene matches. CDR1 and CDR2 (germline): MDHEN, SYDVKM. The CDR3 has 15 residues. In nucleotides, the CDR3 is TGTGCCACCACGGGACTAGCGGGGACCTACAATGAGCAGTTCTTC. Protein product: CATTGLAGTYNEQFF.